The 9 T cell receptor beta chains given below trace back to one sample, sequenced in a study of T cell responses to AZD1222 COVID-19 vaccine. The method was immunoSEQ multiplex PCR; TCRdb's version includes in-frame clones alone and lacks a portion of them. The sample lists more than 120,000 clones; 90% were seen once. The material was peripheral blood, obtained 28 days after the second AZD1222 dose. These receptors all come from an adult who received the AZD1222 COVID-19 vaccine.

The chain is built from TRBV7-3 and TRBJ2-1; 8 positions agree with TRBD1. Germline V gene lookup returns CDR1 SGHTA and CDR2 FQGTGA. V was pared by 3 bases and J by 2 bases, with 6 bases of the junction left unmatched. CDR3 size: 16 residues. The CDR3 region is CASSFGPTGAYNEQFF. CDR3 in DNA: TGTGCCAGCAGCTTTGGGCCGACAGGGGCCTACAATGAGCAGTTCTTC. Full variable domain (missing parts from reference TRBV7-3 and TRBJ2-1): GAGVSQTPSNKVTEKGKYVELRCDPISGHTALYWYRQSLGQGPEFLIYFQGTGAADDSGLPNDRFFAVRPEGSVSTLKIQRTERGDSAVYLCASSFGPTGAYNEQFFGPGTRLTVL.

Details on this clone: The sample contains more than one DNA sequence encoding this CDR3. V gene TRBV5-1 combines with J gene TRBJ1-1, with a weak D call TRBD1 (6 bases). The CDR3 contains 14 residues. V lost 0 bases to trimming and J lost 4 bases, with 10 bases between them. Germline CDR1 is SGHRS and CDR2 is YFSETQ. The CDR3 bases are TGCGCCAGCAGCTTGGGCAGGGGAGGCACTGAAGCTTTCTTT. Amino acids: CASSLGRGGTEAFF. The variable domain in full, with the rest retrieved from reference TRBV5-1 and TRBJ1-1, is KAGVTQTPRYLIKTRGQQVTLSCSPISGHRSVSWYQQTPGQGLQFLFEYFSETQRNKGNFPGRFSGRQFSNSRSEMNVSTLELGDSALYLCASSLGRGGTEAFFGQGTRLTVV.

The chain joins TRBV11-2 to TRBJ2-7; 7 positions agree with TRBD1. The CDR3 loop spans 14 amino acids. Germline CDR1 is SGHAT and CDR2 is FQNNGV. V lost 0 bases to trimming and J lost 2 bases; unmatched junction nucleotides: 1. In nucleotides, the CDR3 is TGTGCCAGCAGCTTAGAAGGGGGCCCCTACGAGCAGTACTTC. Its protein product is CASSLEGGPYEQYF.

The rearrangement uses TRBV29-1 and TRBJ1-1, with D unresolved. The V and J ends lost 7 bases and 0 bases respectively, with 9 bases between them. CDR1 and CDR2 (germline): SQVTM, ANQGSEA. The CDR3 is 12 amino acids. CDR3 bases: TGCAGCGCCGGTGGGTTGAACACTGAAGCTTTCTTT. Its protein is CSAGGLNTEAFF.

The V and J genes are TRBV18 and TRBJ2-2, with unresolved D. The CDR3 length is 16 residues. Trimming removed 2 bases at V and 4 bases at J, with 14 bases between. Germline CDR1 reads KGHSH; CDR2 reads LQKENI. As DNA, the CDR3 is TGTGCCAGCTCACCAAGTATGGGATCTGGCACCGGGGAGCTGTTTTTT. Protein sequence: CASSPSMGSGTGELFF.

This chain joins TRBV28 and TRBJ1-2; 7 nucleotides match TRBD1. J gave up 8 bases and V 5 bases, and 8 bases lay outside the gene matches. Germline loops: CDR1 MDHEN, CDR2 SYDVKM. The CDR3 runs to 13 residues. The CDR3 region is CASSPDGTVGYTF. The CDR3 DNA reads TGTGCCAGCAGTCCGGACGGGACAGTCGGCTACACCTTC.

V usage is TRBV10-2 and J usage is TRBJ2-3, with 10 bases fitting TRBD1. V lost 10 bases, J lost 4 bases, and 8 bases stayed unmatched. From germline, CDR1 is WSHSY and CDR2 SAAADI. The CDR3 contains 14 residues. The CDR3 bases are TGCGCCACCCGGGACAGGGGCGGTTCAGATACGCAGTATTTT. It yields the protein CATRDRGGSDTQYF.

This CDR3 is CASSPDRVNEQFF. The CDR3 DNA reads as TGCGCCAGCAGCCCGGACAGGGTGAATGAGCAGTTCTTC. The chain uses TRBV5-1 and TRBJ2-1; TRBD1 aligns across 8 bases. The V and J ends lost 4 bases and 7 bases, in that order; junction bases with no gene match: 4. The CDR3 contains 13 residues. Germline CDR1 reads SGHRS; CDR2 reads YFSETQ. The whole variable domain, remainder taken from reference TRBV5-1 and TRBJ2-1, is KAGVTQTPRYLIKTRGQQVTLSCSPISGHRSVSWYQQTPGQGLQFLFEYFSETQRNKGNFPGRFSGRQFSNSRSEMNVSTLELGDSALYLCASSPDRVNEQFFGPGTRLTVL.

This chain uses TRBV19 with TRBJ1-6; 9 bases agree with TRBD1. V shed 8 bases, J shed 9 bases, and the junction held 8 bases outside the gene matches. Germline CDR1 and CDR2: LNHDA and SQIVND (reference sequence). This CDR3 region has 14 residues. CDR3 protein: CASLSTGGSSPLHF. The CDR3 coding sequence is TGTGCCAGTCTTTCTACAGGGGGCAGTTCACCCCTCCACTTT.